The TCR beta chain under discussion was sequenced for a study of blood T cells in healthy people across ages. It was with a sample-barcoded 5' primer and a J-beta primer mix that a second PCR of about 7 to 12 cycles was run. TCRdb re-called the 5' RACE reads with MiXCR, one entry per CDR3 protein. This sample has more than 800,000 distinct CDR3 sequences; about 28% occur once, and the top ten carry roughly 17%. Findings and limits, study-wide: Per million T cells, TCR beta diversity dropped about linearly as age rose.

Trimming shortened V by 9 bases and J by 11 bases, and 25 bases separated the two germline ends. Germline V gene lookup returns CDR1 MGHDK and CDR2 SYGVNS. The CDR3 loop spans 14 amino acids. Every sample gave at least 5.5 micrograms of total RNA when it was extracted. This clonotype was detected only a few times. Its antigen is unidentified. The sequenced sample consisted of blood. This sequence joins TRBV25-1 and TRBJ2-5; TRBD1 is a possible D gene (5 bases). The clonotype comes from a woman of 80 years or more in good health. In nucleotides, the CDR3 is TGTGCCAGTAGGGGCGCCAGGACCTACAATGAGCAGTACTTC. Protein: CASRGARTYNEQYF.